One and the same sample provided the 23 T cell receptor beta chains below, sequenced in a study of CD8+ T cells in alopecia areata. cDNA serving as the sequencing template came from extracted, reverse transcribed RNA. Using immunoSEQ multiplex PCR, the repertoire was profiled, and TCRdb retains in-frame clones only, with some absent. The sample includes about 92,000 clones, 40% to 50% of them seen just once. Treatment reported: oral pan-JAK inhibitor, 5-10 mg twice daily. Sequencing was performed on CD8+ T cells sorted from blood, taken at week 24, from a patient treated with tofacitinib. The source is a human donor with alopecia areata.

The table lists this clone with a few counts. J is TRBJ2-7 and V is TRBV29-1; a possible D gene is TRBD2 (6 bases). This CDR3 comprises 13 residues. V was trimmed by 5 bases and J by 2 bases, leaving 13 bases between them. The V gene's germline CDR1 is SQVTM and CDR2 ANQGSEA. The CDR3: CSVSGTLPYEQYF. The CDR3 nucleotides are TGCAGCGTTTCCGGGACTCTACCCTACGAGCAGTACTTC.

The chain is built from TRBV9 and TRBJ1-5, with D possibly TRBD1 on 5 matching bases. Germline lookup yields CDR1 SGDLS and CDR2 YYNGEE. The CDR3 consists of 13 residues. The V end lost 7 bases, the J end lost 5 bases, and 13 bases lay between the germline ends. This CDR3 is CASGAGGDQPQHF. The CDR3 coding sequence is TGTGCCAGCGGGGCTGGAGGAGATCAGCCCCAGCATTTT. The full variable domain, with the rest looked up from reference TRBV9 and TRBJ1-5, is DSGVTQTPKHLITATGQRVTLRCSPRSGDLSVYWYQQSLDQGLQFLIQYYNGEERAKGNILERFSAQQFPDLHSELNLSSLELGDSALYFCASGAGGDQPQHFGDGTRLSIL.

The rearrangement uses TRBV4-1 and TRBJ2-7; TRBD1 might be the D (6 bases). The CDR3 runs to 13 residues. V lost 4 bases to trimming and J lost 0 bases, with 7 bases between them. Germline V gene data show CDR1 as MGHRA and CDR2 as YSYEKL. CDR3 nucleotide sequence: TGCGCCAGCAGCCGGGACAACTCCTACGAGCAGTACTTC. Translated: CASSRDNSYEQYF.

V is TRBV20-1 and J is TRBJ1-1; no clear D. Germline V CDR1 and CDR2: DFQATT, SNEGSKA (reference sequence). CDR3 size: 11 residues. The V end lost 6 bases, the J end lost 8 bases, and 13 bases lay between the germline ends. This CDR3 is CSAPGLLEAFF. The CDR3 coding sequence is TGCAGTGCCCCCGGTCTTTTGGAAGCTTTCTTT.

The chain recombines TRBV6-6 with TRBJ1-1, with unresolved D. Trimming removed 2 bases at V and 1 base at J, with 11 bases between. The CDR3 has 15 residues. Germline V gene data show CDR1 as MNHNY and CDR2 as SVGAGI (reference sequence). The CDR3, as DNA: TGTGCCAGCAGTTACAGTAGGGAAACGAACACTGAAGCTTTCTTT. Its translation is CASSYSRETNTEAFF.

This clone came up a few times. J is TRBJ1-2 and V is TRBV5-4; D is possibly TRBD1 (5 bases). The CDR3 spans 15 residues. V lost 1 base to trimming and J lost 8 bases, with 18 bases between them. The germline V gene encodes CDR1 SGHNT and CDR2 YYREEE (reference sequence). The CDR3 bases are TGTGCCAGCAGCTTGAGGATCGCAGGGCATCGAGGCTACACCTTC. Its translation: CASSLRIAGHRGYTF.

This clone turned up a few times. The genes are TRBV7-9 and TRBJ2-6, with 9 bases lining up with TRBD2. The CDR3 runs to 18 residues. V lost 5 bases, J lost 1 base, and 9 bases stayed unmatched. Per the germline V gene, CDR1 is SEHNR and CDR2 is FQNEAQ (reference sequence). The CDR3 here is CASSPGAGGPSGANVLTF. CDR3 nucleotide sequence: TGTGCCAGCAGCCCAGGGGCGGGAGGGCCGTCTGGGGCCAACGTCCTGACTTTC.

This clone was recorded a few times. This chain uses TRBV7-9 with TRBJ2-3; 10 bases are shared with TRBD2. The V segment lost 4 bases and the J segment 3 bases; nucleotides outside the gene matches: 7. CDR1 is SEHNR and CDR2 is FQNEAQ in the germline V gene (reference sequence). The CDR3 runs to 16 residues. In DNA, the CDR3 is TGTGCCAGCAGCTCGTATCTAGCGGGAGATACAGATACGCAGTATTTT. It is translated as CASSSYLAGDTDTQYF.

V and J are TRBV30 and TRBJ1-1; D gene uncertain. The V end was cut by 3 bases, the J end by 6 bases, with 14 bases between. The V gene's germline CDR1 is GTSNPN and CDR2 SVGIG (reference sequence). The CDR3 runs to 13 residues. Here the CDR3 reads CAWSSGVSAEAFF. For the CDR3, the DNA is TGTGCCTGGAGCAGTGGGGTAAGCGCTGAAGCTTTCTTT.

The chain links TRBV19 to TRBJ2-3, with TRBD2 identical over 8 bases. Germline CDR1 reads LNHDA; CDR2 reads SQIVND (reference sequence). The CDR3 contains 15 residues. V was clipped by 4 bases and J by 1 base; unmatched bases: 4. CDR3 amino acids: CASSTMTSGTDTQYF. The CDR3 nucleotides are TGTGCCAGTAGTACCATGACTAGCGGCACAGATACGCAGTATTTT.

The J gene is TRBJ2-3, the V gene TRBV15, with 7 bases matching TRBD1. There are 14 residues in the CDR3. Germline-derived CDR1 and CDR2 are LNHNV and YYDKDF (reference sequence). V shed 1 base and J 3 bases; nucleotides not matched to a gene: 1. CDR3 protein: CATSRGGQTDTQYF. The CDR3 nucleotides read TGTGCCACCAGCAGAGGGGGACAGACAGATACGCAGTATTTT.

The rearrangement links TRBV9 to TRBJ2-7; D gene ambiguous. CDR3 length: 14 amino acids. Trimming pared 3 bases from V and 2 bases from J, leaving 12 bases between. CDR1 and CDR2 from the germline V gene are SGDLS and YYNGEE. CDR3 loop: CASSAFDGTYEQYF. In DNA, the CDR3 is TGTGCCAGCAGCGCATTCGACGGAACCTACGAGCAGTACTTC.

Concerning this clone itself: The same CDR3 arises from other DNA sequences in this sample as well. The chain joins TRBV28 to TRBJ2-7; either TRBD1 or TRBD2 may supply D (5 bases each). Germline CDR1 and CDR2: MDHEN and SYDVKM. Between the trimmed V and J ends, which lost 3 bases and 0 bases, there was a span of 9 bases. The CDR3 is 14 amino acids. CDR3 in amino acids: CASSLSGSSYEQYF. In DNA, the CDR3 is TGTGCCAGCAGTTTGTCAGGGAGCTCCTACGAGCAGTACTTC.

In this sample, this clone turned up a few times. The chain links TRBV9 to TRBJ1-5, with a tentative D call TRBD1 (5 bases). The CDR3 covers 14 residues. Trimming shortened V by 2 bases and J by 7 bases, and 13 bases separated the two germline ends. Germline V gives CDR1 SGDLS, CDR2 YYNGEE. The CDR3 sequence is CASSVSQGGQPQHF. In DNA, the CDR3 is TGTGCCAGCAGCGTCAGCCAGGGTGGACAGCCCCAGCATTTT.

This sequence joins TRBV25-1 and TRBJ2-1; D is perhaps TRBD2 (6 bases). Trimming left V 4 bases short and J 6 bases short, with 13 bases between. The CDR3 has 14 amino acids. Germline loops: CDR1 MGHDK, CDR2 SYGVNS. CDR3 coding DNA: TGTGCCAGCAGTGCTGGGGGAGGAGGCAATGAGCAGTTCTTC. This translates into CASSAGGGGNEQFF.

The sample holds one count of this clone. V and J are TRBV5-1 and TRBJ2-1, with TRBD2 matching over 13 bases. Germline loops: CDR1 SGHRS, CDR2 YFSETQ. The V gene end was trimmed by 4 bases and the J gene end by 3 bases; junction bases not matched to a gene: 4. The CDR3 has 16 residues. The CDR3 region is CASSATSGRFYNEQFF. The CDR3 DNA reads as TGCGCCAGCAGCGCGACTAGCGGGAGGTTCTACAATGAGCAGTTCTTC.

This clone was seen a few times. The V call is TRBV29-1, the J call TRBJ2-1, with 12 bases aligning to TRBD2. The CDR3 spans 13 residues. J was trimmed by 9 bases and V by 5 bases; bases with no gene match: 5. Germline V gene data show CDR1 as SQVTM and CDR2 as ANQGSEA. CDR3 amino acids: CSVRTSGMGEQFF. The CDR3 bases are TGCAGCGTTCGGACTAGCGGGATGGGTGAGCAGTTCTTC.

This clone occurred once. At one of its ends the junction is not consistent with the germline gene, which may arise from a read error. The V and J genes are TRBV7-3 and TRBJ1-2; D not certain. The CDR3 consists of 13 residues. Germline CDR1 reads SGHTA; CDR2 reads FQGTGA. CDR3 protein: CASSPLGYYGYTF. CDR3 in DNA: TGTGCCAGCAGCCCGTTAGGATACTACGGCTACACCTTC.

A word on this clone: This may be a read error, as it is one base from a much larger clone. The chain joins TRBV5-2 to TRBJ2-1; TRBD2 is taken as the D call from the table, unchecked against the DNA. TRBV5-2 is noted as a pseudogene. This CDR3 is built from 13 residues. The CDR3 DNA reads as TGCGCCAGCAGCCAAGAGGGTTCCAATGAGCAGTTCTTC. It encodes CASSQEGSNEQFF.

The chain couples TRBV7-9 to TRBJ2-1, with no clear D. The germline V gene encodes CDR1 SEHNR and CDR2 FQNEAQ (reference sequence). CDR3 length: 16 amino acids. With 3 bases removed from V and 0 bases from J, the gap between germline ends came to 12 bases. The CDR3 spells CASSFGSTSSYNEQFF. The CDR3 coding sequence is TGTGCCAGCAGCTTTGGATCAACGAGCTCCTACAATGAGCAGTTCTTC.

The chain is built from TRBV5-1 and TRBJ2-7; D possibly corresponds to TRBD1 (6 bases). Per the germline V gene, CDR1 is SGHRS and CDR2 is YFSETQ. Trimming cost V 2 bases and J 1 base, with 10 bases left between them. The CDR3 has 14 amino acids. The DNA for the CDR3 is TGCGCCAGCAGCTTATCTACAGGGTCCTACGAGCAGTACTTC. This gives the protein CASSLSTGSYEQYF.

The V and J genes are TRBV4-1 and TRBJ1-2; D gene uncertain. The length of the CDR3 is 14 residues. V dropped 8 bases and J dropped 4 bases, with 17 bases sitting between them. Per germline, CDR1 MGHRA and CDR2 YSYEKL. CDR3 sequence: CASEPETGGYGYTF. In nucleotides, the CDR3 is TGCGCCAGCGAACCGGAGACGGGAGGCTATGGCTACACCTTC.

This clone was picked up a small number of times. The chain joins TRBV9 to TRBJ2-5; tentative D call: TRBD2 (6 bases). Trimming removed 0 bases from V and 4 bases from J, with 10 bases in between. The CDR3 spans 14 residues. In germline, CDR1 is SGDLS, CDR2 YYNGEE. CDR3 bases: TGTGCCAGCAGCGTAGGTGGGGGACTAGAGACCCAGTACTTC. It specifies CASSVGGGLETQYF.